The clone carrying this T cell receptor beta chain was seen many times. The antigen is undetermined. The germline CDR1 and CDR2 sequences are MGHRA and YSYEKL. The CDR3 has 19 residues. With V trimmed by 2 bases and J by 4 bases, 17 bases remained unmatched. Via MiXCR, TCRdb re-called the reads, giving one row per CDR3 protein. The sample lists under 350,000 distinct CDR3 sequences, around 9.5% occurring once. This record belongs to a study of T cell repertoires in cytomegalovirus infection. About the research overall: It can be stated that public TCR beta signatures indicated CMV infection as well as a matching HLA type. General observations from the study: In two of eight donors, the top clonotype was HLA-C-restricted CMV-specific.

Sequenced input: PBMCs. The TCR was taken from a human donor in good health (CMV status not recorded). Some clones in this sample may be carry-over from other donors' samples. The chain combines TRBV4-1 with TRBJ2-3; 8 bases match TRBD2. This CDR3 is CASSQPTSGPNSGPDTQYF. Here the CDR3 DNA reads TGCGCCAGCAGCCAACCTACTAGCGGCCCTAATTCCGGCCCAGATACGCAGTATTTT.